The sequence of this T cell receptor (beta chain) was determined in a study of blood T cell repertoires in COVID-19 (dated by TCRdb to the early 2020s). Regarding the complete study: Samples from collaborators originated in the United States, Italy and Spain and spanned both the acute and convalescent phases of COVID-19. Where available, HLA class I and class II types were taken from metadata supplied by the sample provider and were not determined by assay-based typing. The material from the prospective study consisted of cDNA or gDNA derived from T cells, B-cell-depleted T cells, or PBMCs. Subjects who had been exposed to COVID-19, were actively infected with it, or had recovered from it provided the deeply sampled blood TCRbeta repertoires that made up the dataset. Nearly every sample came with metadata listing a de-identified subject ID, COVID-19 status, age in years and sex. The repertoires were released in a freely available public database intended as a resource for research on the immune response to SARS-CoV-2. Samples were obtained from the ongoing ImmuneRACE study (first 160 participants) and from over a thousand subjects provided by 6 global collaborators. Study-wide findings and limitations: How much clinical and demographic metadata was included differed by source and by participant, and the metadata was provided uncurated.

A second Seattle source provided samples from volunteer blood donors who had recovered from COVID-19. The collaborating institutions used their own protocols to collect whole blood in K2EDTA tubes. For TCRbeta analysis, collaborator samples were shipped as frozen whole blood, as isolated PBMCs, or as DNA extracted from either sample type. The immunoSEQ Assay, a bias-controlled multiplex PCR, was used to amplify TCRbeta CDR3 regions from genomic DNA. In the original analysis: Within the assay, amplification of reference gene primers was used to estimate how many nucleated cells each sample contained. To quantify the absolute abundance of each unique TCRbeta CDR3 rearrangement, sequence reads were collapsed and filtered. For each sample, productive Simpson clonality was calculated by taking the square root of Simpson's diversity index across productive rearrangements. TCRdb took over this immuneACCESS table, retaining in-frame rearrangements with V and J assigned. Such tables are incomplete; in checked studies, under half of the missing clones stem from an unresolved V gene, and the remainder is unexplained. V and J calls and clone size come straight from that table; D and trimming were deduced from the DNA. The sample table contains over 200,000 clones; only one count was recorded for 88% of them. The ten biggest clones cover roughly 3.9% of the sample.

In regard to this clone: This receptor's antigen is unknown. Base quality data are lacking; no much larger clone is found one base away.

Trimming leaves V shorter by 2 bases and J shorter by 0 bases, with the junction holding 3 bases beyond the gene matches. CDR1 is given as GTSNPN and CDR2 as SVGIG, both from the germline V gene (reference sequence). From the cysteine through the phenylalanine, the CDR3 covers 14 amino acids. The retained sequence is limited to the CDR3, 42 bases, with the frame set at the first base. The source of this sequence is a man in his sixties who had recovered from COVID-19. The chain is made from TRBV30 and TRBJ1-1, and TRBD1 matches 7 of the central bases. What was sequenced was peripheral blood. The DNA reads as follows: TGTGCCTGGAGTACCGGGACAGTGAACACTGAAGCTTTCTTT. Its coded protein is CAWSTGTVNTEAFF.